This T cell receptor beta chain was captured by sequencing in a study of T cells in Graves' hyperthyroidism and ophthalmopathy. Study details: Peripheral blood was taken when the disease was first diagnosed, before any treatment began. Notes on the study in general: A model of 13 V-J features distinguished ophthalmopathy from stable hyperthyroidism.

The table lists this clonotype with many counts. The antigen is not known. Template material for amplifying TCR beta CDR3 regions consisted of RNA transcripts. HTBI primers were employed in a first-round RT-PCR of the TCR CDR3. A single record per CDR3 protein comes from TCRdb applying MiXCR to the multiplex PCR reads. This table holds roughly 650,000 distinct CDR3 sequences, around 15% found once. In germline, CDR1 is SNHLY, CDR2 FYNNEI. Trimming took 6 bases from V and 4 from J, leaving 13 bases between them. The CDR3 is made up of 14 amino acids. Sequenced material: blood. This rearrangement joins TRBV2 to TRBJ2-1; a possible D gene is TRBD2 (5 bases). The TCR originated in a middle-aged woman with Graves' ophthalmopathy. The CDR3 is CASRPAEFYNEQFF. The CDR3 region has the DNA TGTGCCAGCAGACCAGCGGAATTTTACAATGAGCAGTTCTTC.